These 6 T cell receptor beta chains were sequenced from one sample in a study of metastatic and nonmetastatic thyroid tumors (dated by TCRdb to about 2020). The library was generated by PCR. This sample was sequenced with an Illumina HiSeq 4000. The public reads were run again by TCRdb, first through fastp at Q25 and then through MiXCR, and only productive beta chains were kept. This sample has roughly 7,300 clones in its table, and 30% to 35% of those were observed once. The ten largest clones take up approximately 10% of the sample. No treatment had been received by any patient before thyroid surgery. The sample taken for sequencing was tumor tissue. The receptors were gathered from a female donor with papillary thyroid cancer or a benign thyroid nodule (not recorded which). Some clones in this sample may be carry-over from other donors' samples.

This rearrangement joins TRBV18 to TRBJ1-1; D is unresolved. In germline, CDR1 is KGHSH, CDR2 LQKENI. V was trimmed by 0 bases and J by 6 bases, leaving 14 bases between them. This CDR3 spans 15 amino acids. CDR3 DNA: TGTGCCAGCTCACCACCGTATAGGGCAGGTGCTGAAGCTTTCTTT. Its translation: CASSPPYRAGAEAFF.

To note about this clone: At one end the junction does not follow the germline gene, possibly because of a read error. The DNA of the CDR3 is TGTGCCAGCGGTGAATCTGGGGTATATGGCTACACCTTC. Translation: CASGESGVYGYTF. The gene calls are TRBV6-1 and TRBJ1-2; D is uncertain. Germline V lookup: CDR1 MNHNS, CDR2 SASEGT. The CDR3 spans 13 residues.

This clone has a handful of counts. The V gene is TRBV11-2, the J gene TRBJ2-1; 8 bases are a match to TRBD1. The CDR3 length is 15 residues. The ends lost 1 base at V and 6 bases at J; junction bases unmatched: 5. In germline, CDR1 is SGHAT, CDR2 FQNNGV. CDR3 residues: CASSLGAGGINEQFF. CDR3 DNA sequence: TGTGCCAGCAGCTTAGGGGCAGGGGGCATCAATGAGCAGTTCTTC.

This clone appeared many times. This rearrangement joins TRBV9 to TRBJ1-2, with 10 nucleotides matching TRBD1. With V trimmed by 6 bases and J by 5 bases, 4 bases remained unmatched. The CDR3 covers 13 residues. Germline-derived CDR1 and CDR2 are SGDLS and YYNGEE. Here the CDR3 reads CASISGQGYGYTF. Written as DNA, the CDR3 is TGTGCCAGCATCTCGGGACAGGGGTATGGCTACACCTTC.

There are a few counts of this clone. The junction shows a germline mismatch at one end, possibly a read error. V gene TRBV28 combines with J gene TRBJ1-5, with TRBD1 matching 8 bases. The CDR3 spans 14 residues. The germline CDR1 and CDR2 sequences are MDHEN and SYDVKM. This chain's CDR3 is CATPGQGVNRPQHF. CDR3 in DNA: TGTGCCACCCCCGGACAGGGCGTCAATCGGCCCCAGCATTTT.

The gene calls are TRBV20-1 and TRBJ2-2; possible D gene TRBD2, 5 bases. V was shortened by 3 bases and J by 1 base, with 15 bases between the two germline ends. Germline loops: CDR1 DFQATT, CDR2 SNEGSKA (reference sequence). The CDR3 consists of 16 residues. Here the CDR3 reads CSARRSDTKNTGELFF. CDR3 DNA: TGCAGTGCTAGGCGTAGCGATACAAAGAACACCGGGGAGCTGTTTTTT.